This T cell receptor beta chain is from a study of shared clonotypes between healthy human individuals (dated by TCRdb to about 2020). Describing the broader study: A couple of women and a few men aged 18 to 49 years were included in the cohort. For each donor, CD4 naive and CD4 memory were each run on three plates, CD8 naive on two plates, and CD8 memory on one plate. To estimate repertoire size and how much clonotype sharing occurs between individuals, the study deeply sequenced the blood TCR repertoires of roughly 5 healthy adults. Different laboratories and diverse techniques were used to prepare libraries and sequence TCR repertoires, to increase sequencing depth and limit assay-specific biases. Between about 0.9 and 10 billion PBMCs per donor were obtained by leukapheresis. Here is what the overall study found, with its caveats: Naive subsets generally had larger estimated clonotype richness than memory subsets did. The small number of donors limited the genetic and exposure-history diversity represented. Clonotypes shared by all four sorted-subset donors showed higher generation probabilities than non-shared clonotypes. Rarefaction of sorted-subset datasets indicated incomplete sequencing despite the large sequencing depth. Sampling was limited to blood, and TCR repertoires in tissue likely differ from TCR repertoires in blood. About 5% of naive CD4, around 3.6% of naive CD8, about 2.4% of memory CD4, and around 0.4% of memory CD8 clonotypes were shared across a few donors. Pairwise subsampling indicated that sequencing depth was expected to affect the degree of clonotype sharing among donors.

Details on this clone: No cognate antigen has been identified for it. No base-level quality is on record; no much larger clone is a single base apart.

Using the deep immunoSEQ assay, multiplex PCR amplified TCR CDR3 regions from genomic DNA. Extracted genomic DNA from each cell subset was spread evenly across all wells of several immunoSEQ 96-well plates, with each plate serving as a replicate. For sorted subsets, about 200 ng genomic DNA, equal to 25,000 to 35,000 T cell genomes, was loaded into each replicate PCR. The purified libraries were quantified using a Qubit 3.0 fluorometer, sized with a Bioanalyzer 2100, and then quantified again using the KAPA Library Quantification kit. Each immunoSEQ 96-well plate was sequenced on its own single-read 150-cycle Illumina NextSeq 550 flow cell. The authors' pipeline ran thus. Because the immunoSEQ output held only junctional sequences and lacked quality scores, the filtering could not match the filtering applied to full-length reads. To assign V/J genes and CDR3, sequences were annotated against IMGT germline references using PyIR, a Python wrapper for IgBLAST v1.9. Any read was removed if the V/J assignment was weak (E-value above 1e-6), the CDR3 was missing, or the read contained stop codons, out-of-frame junctions, or ambiguous translated residues. A V3J clonotype was defined by an identical inferred V gene, J gene, and CDR3 amino acid sequence. Percentage overlap between repertoires was computed as shared unique clonotypes divided by the size of the smaller repertoire. Repertoire richness was assessed with RTK rarefaction, the Chao1 estimator, and Recon v2.1 estimates of unobserved clonotypes. Generation probabilities were computed with OLGA for all TCRbeta clonotypes obtained by the gDNA method from several donors. In TCRdb, the immuneACCESS table is reduced to in-frame sequences with V and J assigned. These tables do not hold every clone; where another copy was compared, an unresolved V gene accounts for under half, and the others remain unexplained. V and J calls and clone size come straight from that table; D and trimming were deduced from the DNA. In all, the sample holds over 300,000 clones, and around nine tenths of those were seen once. The ten biggest clones cover under 20% of the sample.

The donors were healthy, HIV-negative adults who had no recently reported acute infections or vaccinations. All donors were Caucasian adults living in Nashville, Tennessee, USA. CD8 memory samples were composed of magnetically selected CD45RO+ cells combined with CCR7-negative CD45RA+ effector memory (TemRA) cells. Blood was collected by leukapheresis, and PBMCs were isolated by Ficoll-Histopaque density gradient centrifugation and then cryopreserved in liquid nitrogen vapor phase. Purity and quantity of every magnetically sorted T cell population were checked by analytical flow cytometry. Genomic DNA was isolated from every sorted fraction and measured by UV absorbance on a Nanodrop 2000c. Trimming takes 3 bases from V and 0 bases from J, and the germline ends sit 11 bases apart. From its cysteine to its phenylalanine, the CDR3 spans 14 amino acids. Of all the DNA, just the CDR3 is kept, 42 bases in frame from base 1. Per the germline V gene, SQVTM is the CDR1 and ANQGSEA is the CDR2.

Recombination joined TRBV29-1 with TRBJ1-1; no D gene call is confident. Material: memory CD8+ T cells sorted from blood. This sample's cell subset or site label indicates: CD45RO+ cells pooled with CCR7-negative TemRA cells. The source is a young man in good health. This receptor carries the CDR3 CSVDVAGLNTEAFF. The sequence in DNA is TGCAGCGTTGATGTAGCGGGTTTGAACACTGAAGCTTTCTTT.